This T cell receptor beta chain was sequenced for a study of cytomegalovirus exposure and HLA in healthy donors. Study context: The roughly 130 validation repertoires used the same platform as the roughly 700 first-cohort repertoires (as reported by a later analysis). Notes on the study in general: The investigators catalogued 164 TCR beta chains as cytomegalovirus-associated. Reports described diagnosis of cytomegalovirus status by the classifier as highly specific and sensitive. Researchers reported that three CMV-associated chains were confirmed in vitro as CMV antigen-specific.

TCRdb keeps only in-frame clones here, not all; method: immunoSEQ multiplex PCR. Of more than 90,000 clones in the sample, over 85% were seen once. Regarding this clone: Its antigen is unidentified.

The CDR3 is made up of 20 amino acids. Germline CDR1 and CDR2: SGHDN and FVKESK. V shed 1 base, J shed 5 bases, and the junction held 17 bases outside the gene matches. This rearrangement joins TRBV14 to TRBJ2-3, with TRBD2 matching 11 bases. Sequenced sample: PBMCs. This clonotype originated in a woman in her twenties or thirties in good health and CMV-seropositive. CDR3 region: CASSQVPSMSASGRRDTQYF. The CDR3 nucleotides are TGTGCCAGCAGCCAAGTTCCGTCGATGTCGGCTAGCGGGAGGCGAGATACGCAGTATTTT.